This TCR beta chain was sequenced for a study of T-cell memory formation after mild COVID-19. From the 5' RACE reads, TCRdb called clonotypes with MiXCR, one entry per CDR3 protein. The sample includes 300,000 to 400,000 distinct CDR3 sequences, roughly 15% of them seen just once. The J segment lost 3 bases and the V segment lost 3 bases, leaving 5 bases of the junction unmatched. This CDR3 is 13 amino acids long. Germline V gives CDR1 DFQATT, CDR2 SNEGSKA (reference sequence). This TCR was recovered from a man between 18 and 29 years old who had mild COVID-19 (a few samples of this study predate the infection). Cell type and time point are not known. The J gene is TRBJ2-7, the V gene TRBV20-1, with 7 nucleotides matching TRBD2. Sequenced input: PBMCs or a T cell subset sorted from them (not recorded which). The CDR3 region is CSASLADGYEQYF. The CDR3 coding sequence is TGCAGTGCTAGCCTAGCGGACGGCTACGAGCAGTACTTC.